One and the same sample provided the 13 T cell receptor beta chains below, sequenced in a study of response to subunit inactivated influenza vaccine. TCRdb ran MiXCR on the RT-PCR reads and lists one entry per CDR3 protein. The sample gives 290,000 or so distinct CDR3 sequences, about 20% of which show up once; about a tenth is in the top ten. Source: PBMCs from blood, taken about 20 months after vaccination. These receptors all come from a man between 50 and 75 years old who received an inactivated influenza vaccine.

The rearrangement joins TRBV5-1 to TRBJ2-1; 13 bases are shared with TRBD2. The V gene end was trimmed by 5 bases and the J gene end by 5 bases; junction bases not matched to a gene: 4. Germline CDR1 and CDR2: SGHRS and YFSETQ. The CDR3 extends over 15 amino acids. CDR3 in amino acids: CASRWGTSGNNEQFF. For the CDR3, the DNA is TGCGCCAGCAGGTGGGGGACTAGCGGGAACAATGAGCAGTTCTTC.

This clonotype was observed many times. This rearrangement joins TRBV5-1 to TRBJ2-1, with 9 bases identical to TRBD1. Germline V gene lookup returns CDR1 SGHRS and CDR2 YFSETQ. The V segment lost 4 bases and the J segment 5 bases; nucleotides outside the gene matches: 4. This CDR3 is built from 14 residues. DNA for the CDR3: TGCGCCAGCAGCAGACAGGGGGAGGACAATGAGCAGTTCTTC. Protein: CASSRQGEDNEQFF.

This clonotype came up a few times. A junction end diverges from the germline sequence, so it may reflect a read error. The chain is built from TRBV7-7 and TRBJ1-4, with 8 nucleotides matching TRBD1. The CDR3 runs to 14 residues. Germline V lookup: CDR1 SSHAT, CDR2 FNYEAQ (reference sequence). CDR3 DNA sequence: TGTGCTAGCAGTGAAGGACAGGGTTGGGAAAAACTGTTTTTT. Translating gives CASSEGQGWEKLFF.

The V and J genes are TRBV7-2 and TRBJ1-6, with D unresolved. V was clipped by 4 bases and J by 9 bases, with 19 bases between them. Germline V lookup: CDR1 SGHTA, CDR2 FQGNSA. This CDR3 has 16 residues. CDR3 amino acids: CASSYTQPLGSSPLHF. The CDR3 DNA reads TGTGCCAGCAGCTATACCCAGCCTCTGGGCAGTTCACCCCTCCACTTT.

This clonotype occurred many times. CDR3 coding DNA: TGTGCCAGCAGTTTATCACAGGGGGCAAACACTGAAGCTTTCTTT. Protein: CASSLSQGANTEAFF. The rearrangement links TRBV27 to TRBJ1-1, with 9 bases lining up with TRBD1. This CDR3 contains 15 residues. Germline V gene sequence: CDR1 MNHEY, CDR2 SMNVEV (reference sequence). V lost 0 bases to trimming and J lost 2 bases; unmatched junction nucleotides: 1.

This clonotype was recorded many times. V is TRBV6-5 and J is TRBJ1-5; D is uncertain. The CDR3 extends over 14 amino acids. Trimming took 0 bases from V and 4 from J, leaving 7 bases between them. Germline V gene lookup returns CDR1 MNHEY and CDR2 SVGAGI. The CDR3 DNA is TGTGCCAGCAGTTACTCAGAGGCAAATCAGCCCCAGCATTTT. It yields the protein CASSYSEANQPQHF.

The rearrangement joins TRBV18 to TRBJ1-5, with D tentatively TRBD1 (6 bases). V lost 2 bases, J lost 6 bases, and 11 bases lay in between. The CDR3 runs to 14 residues. The germline CDR1 and CDR2 sequences are KGHSH and LQKENI. CDR3 in amino acids: CASSPSGGSQPQHF. Here the CDR3 DNA reads TGTGCCAGCTCACCATCCGGGGGCAGTCAGCCCCAGCATTTT.

This clonotype occurred a few times. This rearrangement joins TRBV27 to TRBJ2-3; D remains ambiguous. Germline CDR1 reads MNHEY; CDR2 reads SMNVEV (reference sequence). Trimming took off 3 bases at V and 6 bases at J, with 10 bases between the two ends. The CDR3 contains 13 residues. The CDR3 loop is CASSFSSRDTQYF. CDR3 DNA: TGTGCCAGCAGTTTCTCCTCTCGGGATACGCAGTATTTT.

This clonotype was detected only a few times. The gene calls are TRBV10-3 and TRBJ1-1; D is undetermined. The germline V and J ends were trimmed by 0 bases and 4 bases, with 9 bases remaining between them. Germline V gene lookup returns CDR1 ENHRY and CDR2 SYGVKD. This CDR3 has 14 residues. CDR3 coding DNA: TGTGCCATCAGTGAGTCGATAGGGTTCACTGAAGCTTTCTTT. This sequence encodes CAISESIGFTEAFF.

The genes are TRBV5-6 and TRBJ1-2; D is possibly TRBD1 (5 bases). The germline V and J ends were trimmed by 4 bases and 13 bases, with 17 bases remaining between them. Germline CDR1 SGHDT, CDR2 YYEEEE. The CDR3 consists of 12 residues. In nucleotides, the CDR3 is TGTGCCAGCAGCGCAGGCCCGGGACTTCTCACCTTC. It codes for CASSAGPGLLTF.

The genes are TRBV20-1 and TRBJ2-2; D is uncertain. This CDR3 region has 14 residues. The germline V gene has CDR1 DFQATT and CDR2 SNEGSKA (reference sequence). Trimming took 0 bases from V and 4 from J, leaving 9 bases between them. This CDR3 reads CSARDSQFTGELFF. CDR3 nucleotides: TGCAGTGCTAGAGATTCCCAGTTCACCGGGGAGCTGTTTTTT.

The chain recombines TRBV7-2 with TRBJ2-1; D remains unclear. Trimming removed 1 base from V and 12 bases from J, with 10 bases in between. Germline CDR1 is SGHTA and CDR2 is FQGNSA. The CDR3 is made up of 12 amino acids. CDR3 DNA sequence: TGTGCCAGCAGCTTAGAGGCTGGTGTGCAGTTCTTC. It yields the protein CASSLEAGVQFF.

V usage is TRBV5-5 and J usage is TRBJ2-3; no clear D. Trimming stripped 4 bases from V and 8 bases from J, with 11 bases between. CDR1 SGHKS and CDR2 YYEKEE come from the germline V gene (reference sequence). This CDR3 comprises 12 residues. CDR3 sequence: CASSPDRRTQYF. In DNA, the CDR3 is TGTGCCAGCAGCCCGGACCGTCGTACGCAGTATTTT.